This T cell receptor beta chain came from a study of T cells in Graves' hyperthyroidism and ophthalmopathy. V lost 5 bases, J lost 0 bases, and 11 bases lay in between. Germline values: CDR1 SGHVS, CDR2 FQNEAQ. The CDR3 runs to 15 residues. RNA transcripts provided the source from which TCR beta CDR3 regions were amplified. In the first-round RT-PCR of the TCR CDR3, the HTBI primer set was used. In TCRdb, the multiplex PCR reads were re-called with MiXCR into one record per CDR3 protein. The table has about 620,000 distinct CDR3 sequences, under 20% seen once. Patients aged 18 to 65 had newly diagnosed hyperthyroidism that had lasted under 2 months. Patients were excluded because of uncontrolled infection, other autoimmune disease, pregnancy or lactation. Together with thyroid ultrasound, orbital computed tomography, serum thyroxine and TRAb, clinical symptoms were used for diagnoses. The authors obtained PBMCs from more than 9.5 ml of fresh peripheral blood.

The sample holds many counts of this clonotype. The sample was blood. This TCR was sampled from a woman aged 25-40 years with Graves' hyperthyroidism. The chain couples TRBV7-8 to TRBJ1-5, with no clear D. The DNA for the CDR3 is TGTGCCAGCAGCGCGGACGGAAATAGCAATCAGCCCCAGCATTTT. Encoded protein: CASSADGNSNQPQHF.